The 11 T cell receptor beta chains below were found in one sample sequenced in a study of tumor-infiltrating lymphocytes in primary liver carcinoma. Extraction also yielded germline DNA, while blood RNA was obtained from unsorted whole blood. Making TCR beta cDNA involved approximately 530 ng total RNA and a constant-region primer. Three rounds of nested multiplex PCR with slightly modified ARM-PCR produced TCR beta libraries. Both of the initial two PCR rounds ran for about 9 cycles and employed TRBV1-TRBV30 forward primers alongside a C-beta reverse primer. Via MiXCR, TCRdb re-called the multiplex PCR reads, giving one row per CDR3 protein. The sample records approximately 330,000 distinct CDR3 sequences, approximately 65% being singletons. Sequenced input: peripheral blood. The receptors derive from a man in his forties with primary liver carcinoma and hepatitis B virus infection.

This clonotype was observed a handful of times. This chain connects TRBV28 to TRBJ1-5; no clear D. There are 12 residues in the CDR3. The V end lost 9 bases, the J end lost 4 bases, and 10 bases lay between the germline ends. Germline V lookup: CDR1 MDHEN, CDR2 SYDVKM. The CDR3 DNA reads as TGTGCCAGTTTGGGAACAAATCAGCCCCAGCATTTT. This sequence encodes CASLGTNQPQHF.

Worth noting for this clonotype: Possible read error: a much larger clone is one base away. V is TRBV6-6 and J is TRBJ2-7; 11 nucleotides line up with TRBD2. The V gene's germline CDR1 is MNHNY and CDR2 SVGAGI (reference sequence). V dropped 6 bases and J dropped 6; count of bases not matched to a gene: 13. The CDR3 extends over 16 amino acids. The CDR3 is CASSLGLAVTGVEQYF. The CDR3 nucleotides are TGTGCCAGCAGCCTGGGACTAGCGGTGACCGGGGTCGAGCAGTACTTC.

V and J are TRBV5-8 and TRBJ2-3; D possibly corresponds to TRBD2 (5 bases). Trimming took 6 bases from V and 2 from J, leaving 19 bases between them. CDR3 length: 16 amino acids. Germline V lookup: CDR1 SGHTS, CDR2 YDEGEE. The CDR3 nucleotides read TGTGCCAGCAACCCGGCCGGTGTGGGAGACACAGATACGCAGTATTTT. Amino acid sequence: CASNPAGVGDTDTQYF.

The CDR3 sequence: CASSQAGTGVLGDEQYF. The CDR3 DNA reads TGCGCCAGCTCTCAAGCGGGGACAGGGGTCTTAGGGGACGAGCAGTACTTC. The chain couples TRBV4-1 to TRBJ2-7, with 10 bases matching TRBD1. V trimming: 8 bases; J trimming: 5 bases; junction bases outside the gene matches: 18. The CDR3 length is 17 residues. Germline V gives CDR1 MGHRA, CDR2 YSYEKL.

This clonotype was seen only a few times. Mismatch with germline at one junction end may stem from a read error. J is TRBJ1-1 and V is TRBV11-2; 7 bases are a match to TRBD1. The CDR3 has 14 residues. Germline loops: CDR1 SGHAT, CDR2 FQNNGV. Here the CDR3 reads CVSSPTGVNTEAFF. DNA for the CDR3: TGTGTCAGCAGCCCTACAGGGGTGAACACCGAAGCTTTCTTT.

The genes are TRBV4-3 and TRBJ2-4, with D possibly TRBD1 on 7 matching bases. Trimming removed 0 bases from V and 9 bases from J, with 15 bases in between. The CDR3 runs 15 residues. Germline V gene sequence: CDR1 LGHNA, CDR2 YSLEER. DNA of the CDR3: TGCGCCAGCAGCCAAGATAATCCGCAGGGGGGCATTCAGTACTTC. Its translation is CASSQDNPQGGIQYF.

Details on this clonotype: As the CDR3 is not closed by the conserved phenylalanine or tryptophan, this likely results from a read error. The genes are TRBV28 and TRBJ2-4; D is unclear. Germline CDR1 is MDHEN and CDR2 is SYDVKM. V lost 3 bases and J lost 0, with 3 bases in between. The CDR3 is 13 residues long. CDR3 sequence reads: CASSFLAKNIQYL. As DNA, the CDR3 is TGTGCCAGCAGTTTCTTAGCCAAAAACATTCAGTACTTG.

A remark on this clonotype: The final CDR3 position lacks the conserved phenylalanine or tryptophan, pointing to a likely read error. This chain uses TRBV11-2 with TRBJ2-3, with D unclear. The CDR3 is 15 amino acids. Trimming pared 2 bases from V and 2 bases from J, leaving 11 bases between. Germline-derived CDR1 and CDR2 are SGHAT and FQNNGV. CDR3 region: CASSLIVGVTDTQYY. Here the CDR3 DNA reads TGTGCCAGCAGCTTAATAGTCGGAGTCACAGATACGCAGTATTAT.

This clonotype was counted at least ten times. CDR3 coding DNA: TGTGCCAGCAGCTTACGCCAGGCTCTTGAGCAGTTCTTC. Translation gives CASSLRQALEQFF. This chain joins TRBV11-1 and TRBJ2-1; unclear D gene. CDR1 SGHAT and CDR2 FQDESV come from the germline V gene (reference sequence). Deletions cut 2 bases from V and 9 bases from J, with 11 bases between. The CDR3 sequence is 13 residues long.

The chain carries TRBV30 and TRBJ1-5; tentatively, D is TRBD1 (6 bases). The CDR3 has 12 residues. The germline CDR1 and CDR2 sequences are GTSNPN and SVGIG (reference sequence). V lost 2 bases and J 7 bases, leaving 9 bases between the germline ends. The CDR3: CAWSMGGQPQHF. The DNA of the CDR3 is TGTGCCTGGAGTATGGGGGGCCAGCCCCAGCATTTT.

In its sample, this clonotype was seen once. At one of its ends the junction is not consistent with the germline gene, which may arise from a read error. This sequence joins TRBV11-1 and TRBJ1-1; maybe TRBD1 (5 bases). The CDR3 runs 15 residues. Germline CDR1 SGHAT, CDR2 FQDESV (reference sequence). CDR3 coding DNA: TGTACCAGCACCTCACGGTGGGGCGTGTGGACTGAAGCTTTCTTT. Protein product: CTSTSRWGVWTEAFF.